The 16 T cell receptor beta chains presented below share a single source sample, sequenced in a study of blood T cells in healthy people across ages. It was with a sample-barcoded 5' primer and a J-beta primer mix that a second PCR of roughly 7 to 12 cycles was run. TCRdb recomputed calls from the 5' RACE reads with MiXCR, one row per CDR3 protein. Among about 720,000 distinct CDR3 sequences listed, about 24% were seen once. Input material: blood. These receptors were taken from a man between 70 and 80 years old in good health.

A single count supports this clonotype. The chain links TRBV28 to TRBJ1-2, with TRBD1 identical over 9 bases. The CDR3 loop spans 14 amino acids. CDR1 and CDR2 from the germline V gene are MDHEN and SYDVKM. The V gene end was trimmed by 2 bases and the J gene end by 10 bases; junction bases not matched to a gene: 8. CDR3 nucleotide sequence: TGTGCCAGCAGTTTAACCGGGACAGGGAAAACCTACACCTTC. It translates to CASSLTGTGKTYTF.

This clonotype occurred a few times. The rearrangement links TRBV20-1 to TRBJ2-7; D tentatively fits TRBD1 or TRBD2 (6 bases each). This CDR3 contains 14 residues. The germline V gene has CDR1 DFQATT and CDR2 SNEGSKA (reference sequence). The V end was cut by 5 bases, the J end by 2 bases, with 16 bases between. CDR3 bases: TGCAGTGCTTTCACCCCGGGGGACACCTACGAGCAGTACTTC. Amino acids: CSAFTPGDTYEQYF.

This clonotype showed up just a few times. This sequence joins TRBV5-1 and TRBJ1-1, with D possibly being TRBD1 (5 bases). The germline V and J ends were trimmed by 3 bases and 9 bases, with 9 bases remaining between them. The germline V gene encodes CDR1 SGHRS and CDR2 YFSETQ. There are 11 residues in the CDR3. The CDR3 sequence is CASSWGPKAFF. The CDR3 DNA follows: TGCGCCAGCAGCTGGGGACCCAAAGCTTTCTTT.

The rearrangement links TRBV10-2 to TRBJ2-3, with 8 bases lining up with TRBD2. The ends lost 4 bases at V and 6 bases at J; junction bases unmatched: 6. From germline, CDR1 is WSHSY and CDR2 SAAADI. This CDR3 region has 14 residues. The CDR3 loop is CASSVRGGMDTQYF. The CDR3 DNA is TGCGCCAGCAGTGTTCGGGGGGGCATGGATACGCAGTATTTT.

In DNA, the CDR3 is TGCAGCATTCGGACAGGGCCAACTAACTATGGCTACACCTTC. Encoded protein: CSIRTGPTNYGYTF. This sequence joins TRBV29-1 and TRBJ1-2, with 8 bases matching TRBD1. The germline V gene encodes CDR1 SQVTM and CDR2 ANQGSEA. V lost 8 bases and J lost 0; bases outside the gene matches: 8. CDR3 length: 14 residues.

This clonotype was recorded a few times. The chain employs TRBV10-3 and TRBJ2-5, with D perhaps TRBD2 (5 bases). Per the germline V gene, CDR1 is ENHRY and CDR2 is SYGVKD. Trimming removed 0 bases at V and 2 bases at J, with 7 bases between. This CDR3 has 14 residues. Here the CDR3 DNA reads TGTGCCATCAGTGAGTCGAGAGGGCAAGAGACCCAGTACTTC. It encodes CAISESRGQETQYF.

The gene calls are TRBV12-3 or TRBV12-4 and TRBJ2-5, with D possibly TRBD2 on 5 matching bases. Trimming removed 4 bases from V and 2 bases from J, with 8 bases in between. The CDR3 length is 13 residues. CDR3 sequence: CASSSLAQETQYF. In DNA form, the CDR3 reads TGTGCCAGCAGTTCCCTAGCTCAAGAGACCCAGTACTTC.

This chain uses TRBV6-5 with TRBJ2-3, with 10 bases identical to TRBD1. Looked up from germline, CDR1 is MNHEY and CDR2 is SVGAGI. The CDR3 is 15 amino acids. V lost 0 bases and J lost 8; bases outside the gene matches: 5. The CDR3 protein is CASSYSRTGGGTQYF. For the CDR3, the DNA is TGTGCCAGCAGTTACTCGAGGACAGGGGGAGGTACGCAGTATTTT.

The chain has TRBV19 and TRBJ1-2; D unclear. The CDR3 extends over 15 amino acids. The germline V gene encodes CDR1 LNHDA and CDR2 SQIVND (reference sequence). The V gene lost 2 bases and the J gene lost 4 bases, with 14 bases spanning the gap. The DNA for the CDR3 is TGTGCCAGTAGTATACTGATTGAGGGCGGCTATGGCTACACCTTC. Amino acids: CASSILIEGGYGYTF.

This chain uses TRBV18 with TRBJ1-1; weak D call: TRBD1 (6 bases). This CDR3 spans 16 amino acids. Germline V CDR1 and CDR2: KGHSH, LQKENI. The ends were cut back, 3 bases at V and 1 base at J, with 15 bases in the middle. The CDR3 DNA reads as TGTGCCAGCTCACCCCCACAGGGAACCTCGAACACTGAAGCTTTCTTT. This sequence encodes CASSPPQGTSNTEAFF. The complete variable domain, with remaining parts taken from reference TRBV18 and TRBJ1-1, reads NAGVMQNPRHLVRRRGQEARLRCSPMKGHSHVYWYRQLPEEGLKFMVYLQKENIIDESGMPKERFSAEFPKEGPSILRIQQVVRGDSAAYFCASSPPQGTSNTEAFFGQGTRLTVV.

Only a few counts were recorded for this clonotype. The chain links TRBV6-2 or TRBV6-3 to TRBJ2-2; weak D call: TRBD1 (6 bases). Germline V gene data show CDR1 as MNHEY and CDR2 as SVGEGT. CDR3 length: 12 residues. The germline V and J ends were trimmed by 8 bases and 8 bases, with 12 bases remaining between them. CDR3: CASRDTWGELFF. CDR3 DNA: TGTGCCAGCCGGGACACCTGGGGGGAGCTGTTTTTT.

This clonotype was detected a few times. The chain recombines TRBV20-1 with TRBJ2-1, with 8 bases lining up with TRBD2. Germline V CDR1 and CDR2: DFQATT, SNEGSKA (reference sequence). The V gene end was trimmed by 3 bases and the J gene end by 1 base; junction bases not matched to a gene: 8. This CDR3 spans 16 amino acids. The CDR3 DNA reads TGCAGTGCTAGGGCTATTAGCGGGAATTCCTACAATGAGCAGTTCTTC. Protein sequence: CSARAISGNSYNEQFF.

V is TRBV6-2 or TRBV6-3 and J is TRBJ2-5; D may be TRBD2 (5 bases). Deletions cut 5 bases from V and 2 bases from J, with 12 bases between. The CDR3 length is 14 residues. Germline CDR1 MNHEY, CDR2 SVGEGT. CDR3 amino acids: CASSPDLSQETQYF. CDR3 nucleotides: TGTGCCAGCAGTCCGGACTTGTCACAAGAGACCCAGTACTTC.

This clonotype was seen more than once but under ten times. The chain carries TRBV4-2 and TRBJ2-7; TRBD1 might be the D (6 bases). Germline V gene sequence: CDR1 LGHNA, CDR2 YNFKEQ. CDR3 length equals 15 residues. Trimming shortened V by 0 bases and J by 1 base, and 10 bases separated the two germline ends. The CDR3 loop reads CASSQDHRDSYEQYF. The CDR3 DNA follows: TGTGCCAGCAGCCAAGATCACAGGGATTCCTACGAGCAGTACTTC.

The chain recombines TRBV29-1 with TRBJ2-1, with D possibly being TRBD1 or TRBD2 (5 bases each). The V and J ends lost 2 bases and 0 bases respectively, with 17 bases between them. Germline CDR1 is SQVTM and CDR2 is ANQGSEA. The length of the CDR3 is 17 residues. The CDR3 reads CSVELPGTFYSYNEQFF. In DNA form, the CDR3 reads TGCAGCGTTGAACTACCTGGGACCTTCTACTCCTACAATGAGCAGTTCTTC.

The V and J genes are TRBV2 and TRBJ1-3, with D unclear. Germline V lookup: CDR1 SNHLY, CDR2 FYNNEI. The CDR3 has 14 amino acids. Trimming shortened V by 11 bases and J by 0 bases, and 14 bases separated the two germline ends. CDR3 in amino acids: CAGSPTVSGNTIYF. In DNA, the CDR3 is TGTGCCGGTTCACCGACGGTCTCTGGAAACACCATATATTTT.